These T cell receptor beta chains were read from a single sample in a study of cytomegalovirus exposure and HLA in healthy donors. The table came from immunoSEQ multiplex PCR; TCRdb's copy has only in-frame clones and leaves some out. Of fewer than 90,000 clones in the sample, 96% are singletons; the top ten hold 1.5% to 2%. Sequenced sample: PBMCs. These receptors were collected from a young man in good health and CMV-seropositive. Both conserved end residues are part of each CDR3. Fields, in order: D gene, V gene, J gene, clone size, CDR3 DNA, CDR3 protein. D genes are given only for firm matches. Clone size appears in some rows only: once, few, many, or a class for an expanded clone.

d_gene: -
v_gene: TRBV27
j_gene: TRBJ2-2
abundance: -
CDR3nt: TGTGCCAGCAGAATCTATCGGGGGACGAACACCGGGGAGCTGTTTTTT
CDR3aa: CASRIYRGTNTGELFF

d_gene: -
v_gene: TRBV28
j_gene: TRBJ1-5
abundance: -
CDR3nt: TGTGCCAGCAGGCCAGGACTAGGCAATCAGCCCCAGCATTTT
CDR3aa: CASRPGLGNQPQHF

d_gene: TRBD2
v_gene: TRBV7-8
j_gene: TRBJ2-7
abundance: -
CDR3nt: TGTGCCAGCACCGGGGGTAGCGGGAAAACGTCCTACGAGCAGTACTTC
CDR3aa: CASTGGSGKTSYEQYF

d_gene: -
v_gene: TRBV19
j_gene: TRBJ1-1
abundance: -
CDR3nt: TGTGCCAGTAGTCTCTCCGGGACTGAAGCTTTCTTT
CDR3aa: CASSLSGTEAFF

d_gene: -
v_gene: TRBV29-1
j_gene: TRBJ2-1
abundance: once
CDR3nt: TGCAGCGTTGAGAGCAATGAGCAGTTCTTC
CDR3aa: CSVESNEQFF

d_gene: -
v_gene: TRBV21-1
j_gene: TRBJ1-4
abundance: -
CDR3nt: TGTGCCAGCAGCACAGGCAGGGGGCCTTTTGGTCCCGCAACTAATGAAAAACTGTTTTTT
CDR3aa: CASSTGRGPFGPATNEKLFF

d_gene: -
v_gene: TRBV6-6
j_gene: TRBJ1-1
abundance: -
CDR3nt: TGTGCCAGCAGTCCGGGACACCTGAACACTGAAGCTTTCTTT
CDR3aa: CASSPGHLNTEAFF

d_gene: TRBD1
v_gene: TRBV9
j_gene: TRBJ2-2
abundance: once
CDR3nt: TGTGCCAGCAGCGTATGGACAGGGGTTACCGGGGAGCTGTTTTTT
CDR3aa: CASSVWTGVTGELFF

d_gene: -
v_gene: TRBV9
j_gene: TRBJ2-7
abundance: -
CDR3nt: TGTGCCAGCAGCGTCCCACGGGAGTCGGGCGAGCAGTACTTC
CDR3aa: CASSVPRESGEQYF

d_gene: TRBD1
v_gene: TRBV19
j_gene: TRBJ1-5
abundance: -
CDR3nt: TGTGCCAGTAGTATAGAGGGACAGGGCGGAAATCAGCCCCAGCATTTT
CDR3aa: CASSIEGQGGNQPQHF

d_gene: -
v_gene: TRBV5-1
j_gene: TRBJ2-7
abundance: few
CDR3nt: TGCGCCAGCAGCCCAGATGCAGCGGCATCCTACGAGCAGTACTTC
CDR3aa: CASSPDAAASYEQYF

d_gene: TRBD2
v_gene: TRBV10-3
j_gene: TRBJ2-3
abundance: -
CDR3nt: TGTGCCATCAGTGAGTCGAGGGGACTAGCGGGAGGGCGGCGCACAGATACGCAGTATTTT
CDR3aa: CAISESRGLAGGRRTDTQYF

d_gene: TRBD2
v_gene: TRBV9
j_gene: TRBJ2-3
abundance: -
CDR3nt: TGTGCCAGCAGCCCCTATTGGACTAGCGGGAGCGATACGCAGTATTTT
CDR3aa: CASSPYWTSGSDTQYF

d_gene: -
v_gene: TRBV28
j_gene: TRBJ2-1
abundance: once
CDR3nt: TGTGCCAGCAGTTCTCTACTGAGCTCCTACAATGAGCAGTTCTTC
CDR3aa: CASSSLLSSYNEQFF

d_gene: -
v_gene: TRBV7-2
j_gene: TRBJ2-1
abundance: -
CDR3nt: TGTGCCAGCAAGAGGGTGACTAACAATGAGCAGTTCTTC
CDR3aa: CASKRVTNNEQFF

d_gene: -
v_gene: TRBV27
j_gene: TRBJ2-7
abundance: -
CDR3nt: TGTGCCAGCAGTTTATCAGCGCGGATGAGCGAGCAGTACTTC
CDR3aa: CASSLSARMSEQYF

d_gene: -
v_gene: TRBV10-1
j_gene: TRBJ1-1
abundance: -
CDR3nt: TGCGCCAGCAGTTCTGGACAGAACACTGAAGCTTTCTTT
CDR3aa: CASSSGQNTEAFF

d_gene: -
v_gene: TRBV11-2
j_gene: TRBJ2-7
abundance: -
CDR3nt: TGTGCCAGCAGCTTAAGCCTAAACTACGAGCAGTACTTC
CDR3aa: CASSLSLNYEQYF

d_gene: TRBD2
v_gene: TRBV7-9
j_gene: TRBJ2-3
abundance: -
CDR3nt: TGTGCCAGCAGCTGGGGACTAGCGGGAGCAGATACGCAGTATTTT
CDR3aa: CASSWGLAGADTQYF

d_gene: -
v_gene: TRBV7-3
j_gene: TRBJ2-1
abundance: few
CDR3nt: TGTGCCAGCAGCCGGGGAGGAAGAGAGCAGTTCTTC
CDR3aa: CASSRGGREQFF

d_gene: -
v_gene: TRBV10-3
j_gene: TRBJ2-1
abundance: -
CDR3nt: TGTGCCATCAGTGATCCACAGGGTAAGCATGAGCAGTTCTTC
CDR3aa: CAISDPQGKHEQFF

d_gene: -
v_gene: TRBV10-2
j_gene: TRBJ1-5
abundance: -
CDR3nt: TGCGCCAGCAGGGCCAAGGGGGTCGCCGATAGCAATCAGCCCCAGCATTTT
CDR3aa: CASRAKGVADSNQPQHF